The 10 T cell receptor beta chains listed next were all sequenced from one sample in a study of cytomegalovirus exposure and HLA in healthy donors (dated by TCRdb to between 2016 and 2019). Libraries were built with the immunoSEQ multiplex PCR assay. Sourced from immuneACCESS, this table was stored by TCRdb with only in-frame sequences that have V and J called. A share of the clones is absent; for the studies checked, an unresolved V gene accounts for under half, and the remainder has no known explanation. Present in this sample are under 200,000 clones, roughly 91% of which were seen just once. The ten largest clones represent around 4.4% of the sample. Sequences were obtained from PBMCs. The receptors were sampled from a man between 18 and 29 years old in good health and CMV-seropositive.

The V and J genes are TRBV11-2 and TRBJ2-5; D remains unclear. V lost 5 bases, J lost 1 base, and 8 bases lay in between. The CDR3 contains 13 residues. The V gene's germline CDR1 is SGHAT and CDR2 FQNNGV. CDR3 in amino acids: CASSPTIQETQYF. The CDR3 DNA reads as TGTGCCAGCAGCCCGACAATCCAAGAGACCCAGTACTTC.

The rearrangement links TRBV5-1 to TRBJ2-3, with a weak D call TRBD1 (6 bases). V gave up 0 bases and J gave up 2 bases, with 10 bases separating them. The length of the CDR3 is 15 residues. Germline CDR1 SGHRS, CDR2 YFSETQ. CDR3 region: CASSLGQVDTDTQYF. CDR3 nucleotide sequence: TGCGCCAGCAGCTTGGGACAGGTCGACACAGATACGCAGTATTTT.

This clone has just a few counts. The CDR3 loop is CASSEVVGELFF. DNA for the CDR3: TGTGCCAGCAGTGAAGTCGTCGGGGAGCTGTTTTTT. The chain joins TRBV25-1 to TRBJ2-2; no firm D call. There are 12 residues in the CDR3. Germline V lookup: CDR1 MGHDK, CDR2 SYGVNS. Trimming left V 2 bases short and J 7 bases short, with 5 bases between.

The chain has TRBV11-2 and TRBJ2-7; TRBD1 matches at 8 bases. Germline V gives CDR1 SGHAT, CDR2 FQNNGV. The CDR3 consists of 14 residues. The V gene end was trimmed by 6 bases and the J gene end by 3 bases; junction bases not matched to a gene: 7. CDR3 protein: CASRPGQVFYEQYF. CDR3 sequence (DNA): TGTGCCAGCAGGCCGGGACAGGTCTTCTACGAGCAGTACTTC.

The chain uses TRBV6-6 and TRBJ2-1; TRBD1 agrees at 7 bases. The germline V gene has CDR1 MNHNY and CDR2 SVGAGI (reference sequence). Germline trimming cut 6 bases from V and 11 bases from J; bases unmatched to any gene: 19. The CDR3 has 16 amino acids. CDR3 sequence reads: CASRSPETGNLVKQFF. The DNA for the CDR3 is TGTGCCAGCAGGAGCCCGGAGACAGGGAATCTAGTCAAGCAGTTCTTC.

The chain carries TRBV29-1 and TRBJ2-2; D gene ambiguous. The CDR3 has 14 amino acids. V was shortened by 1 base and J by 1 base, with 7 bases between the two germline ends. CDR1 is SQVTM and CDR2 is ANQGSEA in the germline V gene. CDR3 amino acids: CSVEVHGNTGELFF. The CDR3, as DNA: TGCAGCGTTGAAGTCCACGGGAACACCGGGGAGCTGTTTTTT.

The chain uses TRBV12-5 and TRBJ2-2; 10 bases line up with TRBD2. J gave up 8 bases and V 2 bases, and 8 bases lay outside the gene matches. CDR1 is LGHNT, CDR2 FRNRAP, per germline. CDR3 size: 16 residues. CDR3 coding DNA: TGTGCTAGTGGTTTGCGGCTAGCGGGAGTGACAGGGGAGCTGTTTTTT. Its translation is CASGLRLAGVTGELFF.

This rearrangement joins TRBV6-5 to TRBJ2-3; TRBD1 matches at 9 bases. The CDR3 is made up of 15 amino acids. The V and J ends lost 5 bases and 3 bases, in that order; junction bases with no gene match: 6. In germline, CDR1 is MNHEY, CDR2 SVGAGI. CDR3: CASSINGQGTDTQYF. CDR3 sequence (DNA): TGTGCCAGCAGTATAAATGGACAGGGGACAGATACGCAGTATTTT.

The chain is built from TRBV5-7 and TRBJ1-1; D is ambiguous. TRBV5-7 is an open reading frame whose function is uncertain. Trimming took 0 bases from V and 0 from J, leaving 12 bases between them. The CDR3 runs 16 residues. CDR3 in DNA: TGTGCCAGCAGCTTGGCCTCTAACAGAATGAACACTGAAGCTTTCTTT. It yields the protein CASSLASNRMNTEAFF.

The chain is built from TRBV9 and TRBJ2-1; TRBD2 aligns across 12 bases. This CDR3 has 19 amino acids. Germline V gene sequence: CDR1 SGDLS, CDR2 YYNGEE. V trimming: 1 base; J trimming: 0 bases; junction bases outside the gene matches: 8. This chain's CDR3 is CASSVRSLAGGSSYNEQFF. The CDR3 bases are TGTGCCAGCAGCGTACGGTCACTAGCGGGGGGCAGCTCCTACAATGAGCAGTTCTTC. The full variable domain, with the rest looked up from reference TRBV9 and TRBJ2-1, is DSGVTQTPKHLITATGQRVTLRCSPRSGDLSVYWYQQSLDQGLQFLIQYYNGEERAKGNILERFSAQQFPDLHSELNLSSLELGDSALYFCASSVRSLAGGSSYNEQFFGPGTRLTVL.